What follows are 27 T cell receptor beta chains derived from one specimen sequenced in a study of neurological immune-mediated disorders. MiXCR, applied by TCRdb to the 5' RACE reads, yields one record per CDR3 protein. The data show about 80,000 distinct CDR3 sequences, 5.5% to 6.5% seen once. The time point is: longitudinal time-point 2. Sample: PBMCs. Every receptor here comes from a woman aged 55-70 years with multiple sclerosis.

This clonotype has ten or more counts. The V gene is TRBV10-3, the J gene TRBJ2-7, with no clear D. CDR1 and CDR2 (germline): ENHRY, SYGVKD. With 3 bases removed from V and 0 bases from J, the gap between germline ends came to 3 bases. The CDR3 has 12 residues. The CDR3 coding sequence is TGTGCCATCAGTGACGGCTCCTACGAGCAGTACTTC. Amino acid sequence: CAISDGSYEQYF.

The V call is TRBV10-3, the J call TRBJ1-1; 11 nucleotides match TRBD1. The CDR3 contains 16 residues. Germline V gene lookup returns CDR1 ENHRY and CDR2 SYGVKD. J was trimmed by 4 bases and V by 1 base; bases with no gene match: 5. The CDR3 DNA sequence: TGTGCCATCAGTGAGTGGGGACAGGGGGTCGCCACTGAAGCTTTCTTT. Amino acids: CAISEWGQGVATEAFF.

This clonotype has a count of ten or more. The chain carries TRBV6-5 and TRBJ2-7, with 7 bases aligning to TRBD2. Germline-derived CDR1 and CDR2 are MNHEY and SVGAGI. Trimming cost V 5 bases and J 2 bases; bases outside gene matches: 6. The CDR3 consists of 14 residues. The CDR3 protein is CASSPWEGPYEQYF. CDR3 sequence (DNA): TGTGCCAGCAGTCCTTGGGAGGGGCCCTACGAGCAGTACTTC.

This clonotype was picked up many times. V usage is TRBV20-1 and J usage is TRBJ2-7; D gene unclear. The CDR3 covers 11 residues. The ends were cut back, 2 bases at V and 5 bases at J, with 7 bases in the middle. CDR1 is DFQATT, CDR2 SNEGSKA, per germline (reference sequence). The CDR3 here is CSARNINEQYF. The CDR3 coding sequence is TGCAGTGCTAGAAACATCAACGAGCAGTACTTC.

This clonotype has ten or more counts. This chain uses TRBV15 with TRBJ1-1, with no clear D. The V gene's germline CDR1 is LNHNV and CDR2 YYDKDF (reference sequence). The CDR3 sequence is 13 residues long. V gave up 5 bases and J gave up 2 bases, with 9 bases separating them. CDR3 DNA: TGTGCCACCAGCGGTGAGAGTAACACTGAAGCTTTCTTT. Residues: CATSGESNTEAFF.

This chain links TRBV3-1 with TRBJ2-6; D not certain. Germline CDR1 is LGHDT and CDR2 is YNNKEL (reference sequence). The CDR3 has 15 residues. Trimming took off 2 bases at V and 6 bases at J, with 11 bases between the two ends. The CDR3 region has the DNA TGTGCCAGCAGCCAAAGGCGCTCTCTGGCCAACGTCCTGACTTTC. Translated: CASSQRRSLANVLTF.

This clonotype was observed at least ten times. The chain joins TRBV5-5 to TRBJ2-7, with no clear D. The V and J ends lost 1 base and 0 bases respectively, with 8 bases between them. CDR1 and CDR2 from the germline V gene are SGHKS and YYEKEE (reference sequence). The CDR3 is made up of 14 amino acids. This CDR3 is CASSLSSSSYEQYF. CDR3 nucleotide sequence: TGTGCCAGCAGCTTGTCTTCCAGCTCCTACGAGCAGTACTTC.

The sample holds many counts of this clonotype. The V and J genes are TRBV7-2 and TRBJ2-5, with TRBD1 identical over 8 bases. CDR1 SGHTA and CDR2 FQGNSA come from the germline V gene. J lost 4 bases, V lost 0 bases, and 7 bases had no gene match. This CDR3 region has 16 residues. CDR3 residues: CASSLAMTGVGETQYF. Here the CDR3 DNA reads TGTGCCAGCAGCTTAGCGATGACAGGGGTGGGAGAGACCCAGTACTTC.

This clonotype was recorded many times. V usage is TRBV7-9 and J usage is TRBJ1-6; the D gene is possibly TRBD1 (5 bases). CDR3 length: 14 amino acids. CDR1 is SEHNR and CDR2 is FQNEAQ in the germline V gene (reference sequence). Trimming took 7 bases from V and 7 from J, leaving 14 bases between them. As DNA, the CDR3 is TGTGCCAGCACCCGGGGCGGGGGGAATTCACCCCTCCACTTT. Translating gives CASTRGGGNSPLHF.

The V and J genes are TRBV20-1 and TRBJ2-1; D is possibly TRBD2 (6 bases). This CDR3 comprises 16 residues. The germline CDR1 and CDR2 sequences are DFQATT and SNEGSKA (reference sequence). V was pared by 1 base and J by 4 bases, with 17 bases between. DNA of the CDR3: TGCAGTGCTAGAGGCGTTTATGGTAGCGGTTACAATGAGCAGTTCTTC. Translating it yields CSARGVYGSGYNEQFF.

This clonotype was seen many times. V gene TRBV4-1 combines with J gene TRBJ2-5, with TRBD2 matching over 11 bases. The germline CDR1 and CDR2 sequences are MGHRA and YSYEKL. The CDR3 has 17 residues. V gave up 0 bases and J gave up 4 bases; unmatched junction bases: 7. The CDR3 is CASSQEVASGGRETQYF. The CDR3 DNA reads as TGCGCCAGCAGCCAAGAAGTGGCTAGCGGGGGGCGAGAGACCCAGTACTTC.

This clonotype was observed many times. This rearrangement joins TRBV24-1 to TRBJ2-2; no reliable D call. The CDR3 covers 15 residues. Between the trimmed V and J ends, which lost 5 bases and 0 bases, there was a span of 9 bases. From germline, CDR1 is KGHDR and CDR2 SFDVKD. CDR3 region: CATSGLPPNTGELFF. For the CDR3, the DNA is TGTGCCACCAGTGGGCTTCCCCCGAACACCGGGGAGCTGTTTTTT.

This clonotype was observed at least ten times. The chain couples TRBV5-6 to TRBJ1-6, with D unresolved. Germline CDR1 reads SGHDT; CDR2 reads YYEEEE. The V end lost 0 bases, the J end lost 7 bases, and 5 bases lay between the germline ends. This CDR3 region has 13 residues. The CDR3 DNA is TGTGCCAGCAGCTTGGCCGTGAATTCACCCCTCCACTTT. It encodes CASSLAVNSPLHF.

This clonotype was recorded many times. This rearrangement joins TRBV27 to TRBJ1-1; D gene unclear. V gave up 2 bases and J gave up 1 base, with 8 bases separating them. CDR1 is MNHEY and CDR2 is SMNVEV in the germline V gene (reference sequence). This CDR3 has 14 residues. The CDR3 is CASSLQIGNTEAFF. CDR3 coding DNA: TGTGCCAGCAGTTTACAGATCGGGAACACTGAAGCTTTCTTT.

This clonotype showed up many times. The gene calls are TRBV12-3 or TRBV12-4 and TRBJ1-2; D unclear. V lost 3 bases, J lost 7 bases, and 12 bases lay in between. The CDR3 loop spans 13 amino acids. The CDR3 DNA reads TGTGCCAGCAGTTTGGAAGGGTTTGGTGGCTACACCTTC. Translation: CASSLEGFGGYTF.

Ten or more counts support this clonotype. The CDR3 region has the DNA TGTGCCAGCAGCTTACAGGGGGCGAAGTTACAGCCCCAGCATTTT. Its protein is CASSLQGAKLQPQHF. V and J are TRBV5-6 and TRBJ1-5; TRBD1 matches at 9 bases. The CDR3 sequence is 15 residues long. CDR1 SGHDT and CDR2 YYEEEE come from the germline V gene. Germline trimming cut 2 bases from V and 7 bases from J; bases unmatched to any gene: 7. Using reference TRBV5-6 and TRBJ1-5 for the parts outside the CDR3, the full variable domain is DAGVTQSPTHLIKTRGQQVTLRCSPKSGHDTVSWYQQALGQGPQFIFQYYEEEERQRGNFPDRFSGHQFPNYSSELNVNALLLGDSALYLCASSLQGAKLQPQHFGDGTRLSIL.

This clonotype was observed many times. This sequence joins TRBV7-2 and TRBJ1-6, with a possible D match to TRBD1 (5 bases). CDR1 SGHTA and CDR2 FQGNSA come from the germline V gene. The CDR3 runs 14 residues. Trimming shortened V by 4 bases and J by 9 bases, and 13 bases separated the two germline ends. The CDR3 DNA follows: TGTGCCAGCAGCTCAATTCCAGGGACTTCACCCCTCCACTTT. Translation gives CASSSIPGTSPLHF.

This clonotype was detected many times. The CDR3 reads CSARGQGSSSYNEQFF. The DNA of the CDR3 is TGCAGTGCTAGGGGACAGGGGTCGAGCTCCTACAATGAGCAGTTCTTC. The chain is built from TRBV20-1 and TRBJ2-1, with 10 bases identical to TRBD1. The CDR3 is 16 amino acids. The germline V gene has CDR1 DFQATT and CDR2 SNEGSKA (reference sequence). Losses at the gene ends were 3 bases for V and 0 bases for J; bases not matched to a gene: 5.

This clonotype was found many times. The chain employs TRBV20-1 and TRBJ2-1, with 11 nucleotides matching TRBD2. The germline V gene has CDR1 DFQATT and CDR2 SNEGSKA (reference sequence). This CDR3 is 16 amino acids long. V lost 2 bases and J lost 0; bases outside the gene matches: 3. The CDR3 DNA reads as TGCAGTGCTAGACTAGCGGGGGGAAGCTCCTACAATGAGCAGTTCTTC. This encodes CSARLAGGSSYNEQFF.

Many counts were recorded for this clonotype. The V gene is TRBV6-2 or TRBV6-3, the J gene TRBJ2-6; D remains unclear. V dropped 6 bases and J dropped 4 bases, with 10 bases sitting between them. The CDR3 is 14 residues long. Looked up from germline, CDR1 is MNHEY and CDR2 is SVGEGT. CDR3 residues: CASSLGGGANVLTF. CDR3 DNA: TGTGCCAGCAGCCTCGGTGGCGGGGCCAACGTCCTGACTTTC.

This clonotype was detected ten times or more. V gene TRBV5-1 combines with J gene TRBJ1-6; perhaps TRBD1 as D (5 bases). Germline CDR1 reads SGHRS; CDR2 reads YFSETQ. V lost 4 bases to trimming and J lost 9 bases, with 11 bases between them. The CDR3 contains 13 residues. CDR3: CASSDQGGSPLHF. The CDR3 coding sequence is TGCGCCAGCAGCGATCAGGGTGGTTCACCCCTCCACTTT.

This clonotype was seen many times. The chain uses TRBV7-2 and TRBJ1-6; D is possibly TRBD1 (5 bases). Germline V gene sequence: CDR1 SGHTA, CDR2 FQGNSA. V shed 4 bases and J shed 7 bases, with 11 bases lying between them. The CDR3 sequence is 14 residues long. CDR3 sequence: CASSWAGNNSPLHF. In DNA form, the CDR3 reads TGTGCCAGCAGCTGGGCAGGGAACAATTCACCCCTCCACTTT.

Notes on this clonotype: This clone may be a read error of a much larger clone one base away. The V and J genes are TRBV2 and TRBJ2-7; D tentatively fits TRBD1 or TRBD2 (5 bases each). Germline V gives CDR1 SNHLY, CDR2 FYNNEI. The CDR3 runs to 14 residues. CDR3 bases: TGTGTCAGCAAGGGGCCGGGGTTGGGTTACGAGCAGTACTTC. It specifies CVSKGPGLGYEQYF.

This clonotype showed up many times. The chain joins TRBV20-1 to TRBJ1-6; D is undetermined. The CDR3 consists of 16 residues. Germline V gives CDR1 DFQATT, CDR2 SNEGSKA (reference sequence). The V end lost 3 bases, the J end lost 0 bases, and 12 bases lay between the germline ends. The CDR3 nucleotides read TGCAGTGCTAGCTTCGCCGCGAGCTCCTATAATTCACCCCTCCACTTT. Its protein is CSASFAASSYNSPLHF.

The table lists this clonotype with many counts. The chain couples TRBV20-1 to TRBJ2-5; D remains ambiguous. Trimming shortened V by 0 bases and J by 4 bases, and 6 bases separated the two germline ends. The CDR3 has 12 amino acids. Germline values: CDR1 DFQATT, CDR2 SNEGSKA (reference sequence). The CDR3 reads CSARDHLETQYF. In nucleotides, the CDR3 is TGCAGTGCTAGAGATCACTTAGAGACCCAGTACTTC.

This clonotype came up many times. The chain couples TRBV5-4 to TRBJ2-3, with D unclear. V was clipped by 4 bases and J by 1 base, with 7 bases between them. The CDR3 sequence is 13 residues long. From germline, CDR1 is SGHNT and CDR2 YYREEE (reference sequence). DNA of the CDR3: TGTGCCAGCAGCCCCCCGGGCACAGATACGCAGTATTTT. Residues: CASSPPGTDTQYF.

Many counts were recorded for this clonotype. Here the CDR3 reads CASSLDNYEQYF. As DNA, the CDR3 is TGTGCCAGCAGCTTGGACAACTACGAGCAGTACTTC. The chain recombines TRBV5-6 with TRBJ2-7; no clear D. Germline V gives CDR1 SGHDT, CDR2 YYEEEE. There are 12 residues in the CDR3. Deletions cut 0 bases from V and 3 bases from J, with 4 bases between.